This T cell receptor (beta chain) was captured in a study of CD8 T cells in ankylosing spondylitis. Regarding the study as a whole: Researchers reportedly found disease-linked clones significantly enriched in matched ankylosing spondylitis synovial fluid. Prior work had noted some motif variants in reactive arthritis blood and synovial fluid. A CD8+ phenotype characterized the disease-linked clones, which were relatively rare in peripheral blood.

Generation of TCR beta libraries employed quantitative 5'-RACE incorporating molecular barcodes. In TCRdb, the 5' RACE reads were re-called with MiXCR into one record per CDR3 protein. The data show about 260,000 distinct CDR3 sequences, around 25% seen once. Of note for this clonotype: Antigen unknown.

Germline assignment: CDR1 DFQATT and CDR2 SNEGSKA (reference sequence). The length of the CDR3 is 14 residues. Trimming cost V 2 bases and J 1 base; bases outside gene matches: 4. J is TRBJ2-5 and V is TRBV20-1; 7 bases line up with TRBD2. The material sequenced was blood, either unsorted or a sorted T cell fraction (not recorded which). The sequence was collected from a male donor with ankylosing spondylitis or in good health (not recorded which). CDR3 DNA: TGCAGTGCTAGATCAGGGAGGGCCCAAGAGACCCAGTACTTC. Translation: CSARSGRAQETQYF.